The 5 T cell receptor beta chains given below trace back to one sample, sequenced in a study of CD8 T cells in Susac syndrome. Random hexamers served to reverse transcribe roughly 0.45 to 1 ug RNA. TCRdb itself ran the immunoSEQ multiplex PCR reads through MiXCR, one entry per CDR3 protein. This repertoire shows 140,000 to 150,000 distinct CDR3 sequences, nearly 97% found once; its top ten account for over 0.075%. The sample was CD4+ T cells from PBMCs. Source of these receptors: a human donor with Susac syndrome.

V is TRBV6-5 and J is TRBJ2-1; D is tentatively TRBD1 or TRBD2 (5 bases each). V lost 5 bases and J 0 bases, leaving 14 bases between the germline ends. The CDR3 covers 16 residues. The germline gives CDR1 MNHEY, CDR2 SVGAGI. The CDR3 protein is CASSHGAGSSYNEQFF. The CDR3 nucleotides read TGTGCCAGCAGTCACGGGGCGGGTAGCTCCTACAATGAGCAGTTCTTC.

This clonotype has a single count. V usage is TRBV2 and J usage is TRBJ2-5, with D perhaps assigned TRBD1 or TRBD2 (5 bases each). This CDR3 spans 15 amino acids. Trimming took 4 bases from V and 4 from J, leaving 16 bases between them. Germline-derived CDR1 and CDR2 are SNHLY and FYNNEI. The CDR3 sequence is CASSVVGTTRETQYF. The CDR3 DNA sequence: TGTGCCAGCAGTGTCGTCGGGACGACGAGAGAGACCCAGTACTTC.

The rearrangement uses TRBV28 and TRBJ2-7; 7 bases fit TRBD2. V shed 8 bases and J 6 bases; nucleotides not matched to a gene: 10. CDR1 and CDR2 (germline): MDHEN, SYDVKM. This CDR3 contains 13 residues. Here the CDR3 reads CASRSHAGVEQYF. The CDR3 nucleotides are TGTGCCAGCCGATCGCACGCGGGAGTCGAGCAGTACTTC.

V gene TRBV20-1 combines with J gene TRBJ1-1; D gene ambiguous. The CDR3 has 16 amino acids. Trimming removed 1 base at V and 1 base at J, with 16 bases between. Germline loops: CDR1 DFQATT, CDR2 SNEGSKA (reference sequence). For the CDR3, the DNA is TGCAGTGCTAGAGTCACCTATATGGCGCCGAACACTGAAGCTTTCTTT. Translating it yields CSARVTYMAPNTEAFF.

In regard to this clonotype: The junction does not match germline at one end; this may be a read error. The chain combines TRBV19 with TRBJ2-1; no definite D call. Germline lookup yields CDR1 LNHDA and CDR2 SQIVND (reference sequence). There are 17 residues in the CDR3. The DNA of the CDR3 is TGTGCCAGTAGTATAGGTCTAGACCTCTTGTTAGGGAATGAGCAGTCCTTC. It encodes CASSIGLDLLLGNEQSF.